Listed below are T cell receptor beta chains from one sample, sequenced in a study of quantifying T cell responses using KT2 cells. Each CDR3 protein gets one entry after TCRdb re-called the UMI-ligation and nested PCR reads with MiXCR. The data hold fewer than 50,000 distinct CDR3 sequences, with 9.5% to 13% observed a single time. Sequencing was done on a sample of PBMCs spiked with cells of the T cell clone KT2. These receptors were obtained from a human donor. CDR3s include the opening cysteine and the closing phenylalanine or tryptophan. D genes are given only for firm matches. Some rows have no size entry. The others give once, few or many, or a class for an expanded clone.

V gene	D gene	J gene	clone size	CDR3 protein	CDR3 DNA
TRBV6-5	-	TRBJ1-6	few	CASSGYNSPLHF	TGTGCCAGCAGTGGGTATAATTCACCCCTCCACTTT
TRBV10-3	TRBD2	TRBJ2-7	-	CAISESGTSGGYEQYF	TGTGCCATCAGCGAATCCGGGACTAGCGGTGGCTACGAGCAGTACTTC
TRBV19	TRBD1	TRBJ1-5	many	CASSTPGQGTQPQHF	TGTGCCAGTAGTACGCCGGGACAGGGGACTCAGCCCCAGCATTTT
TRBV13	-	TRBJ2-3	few	CASSLGLGVDTQYF	TGTGCCAGCAGCTTAGGCCTGGGGGTGGATACGCAGTATTTT
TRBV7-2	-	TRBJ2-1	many	CASSLERGSYNEQFF	TGTGCCAGCAGCTTAGAACGGGGCTCCTACAATGAGCAGTTCTTC
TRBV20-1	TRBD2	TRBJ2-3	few	CSALLGGRSDTQYF	TGCAGTGCTCTTTTGGGCGGGAGGTCAGATACGCAGTATTTT
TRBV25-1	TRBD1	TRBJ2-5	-	CASSDSGTGGETQYF	TGTGCCAGCAGTGATTCGGGGACAGGAGGGGAGACCCAGTACTTC
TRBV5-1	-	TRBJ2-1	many	CASSPDQRSYNEQFF	TGCGCCAGCAGCCCCGATCAGCGGTCCTACAATGAGCAGTTCTTC
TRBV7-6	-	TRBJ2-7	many	CASSYRDNSYEQYF	TGTGCCAGCAGCTACCGGGACAACTCCTACGAGCAGTACTTC
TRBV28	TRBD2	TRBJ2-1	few	CASRIAGAVNEQFF	TGTGCCAGCCGTATAGCGGGAGCAGTTAATGAGCAGTTCTTC
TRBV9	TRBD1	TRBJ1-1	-	CASTHSGTGGTEAFF	TGTGCCAGCACACATTCTGGGACAGGGGGGACTGAAGCTTTCTTT
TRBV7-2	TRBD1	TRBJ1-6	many	CASSHPSGTGGSPLHF	TGTGCCAGCAGCCACCCCTCAGGGACAGGGGGTTCACCCCTCCACTTT
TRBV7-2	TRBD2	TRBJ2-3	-	CASSTSGRALQYF	TGTGCCAGCAGCACTAGCGGGAGGGCCTTGCAGTATTTT
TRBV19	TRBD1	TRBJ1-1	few	CASSPMGQMPEAFF	TGTGCCAGTAGTCCAATGGGACAGATGCCTGAAGCTTTCTTT
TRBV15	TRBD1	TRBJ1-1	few	CATSRRTGENTEAFF	TGTGCCACCAGCAGACGGACAGGGGAGAACACTGAAGCTTTCTTT
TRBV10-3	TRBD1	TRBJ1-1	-	CAIGGQGAMNTEAFF	TGTGCCATTGGAGGACAGGGGGCGATGAACACTGAAGCTTTCTTT
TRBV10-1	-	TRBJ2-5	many	CASSVGGPEETQYF	TGCGCCAGCAGTGTAGGAGGTCCCGAAGAGACCCAGTACTTC
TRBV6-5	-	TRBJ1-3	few	CASSLMGPASSGNTIYF	TGTGCCAGCAGTCTCATGGGGCCAGCGAGCTCTGGAAACACCATATATTTT
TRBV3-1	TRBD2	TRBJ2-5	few	CASRSSGAETQYF	TGTGCCAGCAGATCTAGCGGGGCGGAGACCCAGTACTTC
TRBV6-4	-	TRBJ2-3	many	CASSLGETDTQYF	TGTGCCAGCAGCCTCGGAGAAACAGATACGCAGTATTTT
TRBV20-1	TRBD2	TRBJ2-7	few	CSARAPGLATYEQYF	TGCAGTGCTAGGGCTCCGGGACTAGCCACCTACGAGCAGTACTTC
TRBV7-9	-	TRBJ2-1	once	CASRPGSYADNEQFF	TGTGCCAGCCGCCCTGGGTCCTACGCTGACAATGAGCAGTTCTTC
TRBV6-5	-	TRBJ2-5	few	CASSRTLETQYF	TGTGCCAGCAGCCGAACCCTTGAGACCCAGTACTTC
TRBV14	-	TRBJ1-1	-	CASSQEIYTSGEAFF	TGTGCCAGCAGCCAAGAGATTTACACTTCAGGGGAAGCTTTCTTT
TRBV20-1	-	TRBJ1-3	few	CSARVQGRAGNTIYF	TGCAGTGCTAGAGTACAGGGACGCGCTGGAAACACCATATATTTT
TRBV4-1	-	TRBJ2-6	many	CASSQEVRISGANVLTF	TGCGCCAGCAGCCAAGAAGTCCGCATCTCTGGGGCCAACGTCCTGACTTTC
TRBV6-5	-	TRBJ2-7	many	CASTQSAGYFSYEQYF	TGTGCCAGCACCCAGTCGGCAGGTTATTTCTCCTACGAGCAGTACTTC
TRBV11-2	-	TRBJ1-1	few	CASSLDLVANTEAFF	TGTGCCAGCAGCTTAGATCTTGTGGCTAACACTGAAGCTTTCTTT
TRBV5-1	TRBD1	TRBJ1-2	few	CASSQMGQGDYTF	TGCGCCAGCAGCCAGATGGGACAGGGGGACTACACCTTC
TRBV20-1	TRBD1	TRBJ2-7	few	CSVGQGRYEQYF	TGCAGTGTTGGACAGGGGAGGTACGAGCAGTACTTC
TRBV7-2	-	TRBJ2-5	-	CASSKPGQQETQYF	TGTGCCAGCAGCAAACCGGGACAACAAGAGACCCAGTACTTC
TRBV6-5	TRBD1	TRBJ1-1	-	CASSYGNRGFAFF	TGTGCCAGCAGTTACGGGAACAGGGGCTTCGCTTTCTTT
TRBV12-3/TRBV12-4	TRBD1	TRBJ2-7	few	CASSLGGGSYEQYF	TGTGCCAGCAGTTTAGGAGGGGGCAGCTACGAGCAGTACTTC
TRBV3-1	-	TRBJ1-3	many	CASSQAGEYTGNTIYF	TGTGCCAGCAGCCAAGCAGGGGAGTATACTGGAAACACCATATATTTT